The rows below give T cell receptor beta chains drawn from one sample of a study of blood T cell repertoires in COVID-19. Sequenced by immunoSEQ multiplex PCR; TCRdb stores in-frame clones only, minus some. This table has 180,000 or so clones, about 76% appearing once. Sequencing input: peripheral blood. The receptors were gathered from a woman aged 50 to 60 with active or convalescent COVID-19. CDR3s include the opening cysteine and the closing phenylalanine or tryptophan. D genes are given only for firm matches. Only some rows state a clone size, as once, few, many or a class for expanded clones.

few	.	TRBV7-2	TRBJ1-3	CASSLGFAGSGNTIYF	TGTGCCAGCAGCTTAGGGTTCGCAGGCTCTGGAAACACCATATATTTT
.	.	TRBV19	TRBJ1-5	CASSIEGGNQPQHF	TGTGCCAGTAGTATAGAGGGGGGGAATCAGCCCCAGCATTTT
.	TRBD2	TRBV19	TRBJ2-3	CASSLAGGSTDTQYF	TGTGCCAGTAGCCTCGCGGGGGGAAGCACAGATACGCAGTATTTT
.	.	TRBV19	TRBJ2-2	CASNPLADGTGELFF	TGTGCCAGTAATCCTTTGGCGGATGGCACCGGGGAGCTGTTTTTT
.	.	TRBV19	TRBJ2-1	CASSITGFNEQFF	TGTGCCAGTAGTATTACAGGGTTCAATGAGCAGTTCTTC
.	.	TRBV2	TRBJ1-3	CASSVTAGNTIYF	TGTGCCAGCAGTGTCACGGCTGGAAACACCATATATTTT
.	.	TRBV5-1	TRBJ1-1	CASSFGPPREEAFF	TGCGCCAGCAGCTTTGGTCCTCCGCGGGAAGAAGCTTTCTTT
.	TRBD1	TRBV7-9	TRBJ1-6	CASSRQGRGSPLHF	TGTGCCAGCAGCCGACAGGGAAGAGGATCACCCCTCCACTTT
.	TRBD2	TRBV10-3	TRBJ2-7	CAISEPGLAFTEQYF	TGTGCCATCAGTGAGCCGGGACTAGCGTTCACCGAGCAGTACTTC
.	TRBD2	TRBV29-1	TRBJ2-1	CSVGTSGINEQFF	TGCAGCGTTGGGACTAGCGGGATTAATGAGCAGTTCTTC
.	.	TRBV29-1	TRBJ2-7	CSVPRGPDEQYF	TGCAGCGTCCCGCGGGGGCCAGACGAGCAGTACTTC
.	.	TRBV6-6	TRBJ1-4	CASSPKGQSEKLFF	TGTGCCAGCAGTCCTAAGGGGCAAAGTGAAAAACTGTTTTTT
few	TRBD1	TRBV7-2	TRBJ1-4	CASSPGTGGIKSAEKLFF	TGTGCCAGCAGCCCCGGGACAGGGGGCATTAAATCGGCTGAAAAACTGTTTTTT
.	TRBD2	TRBV6-6	TRBJ2-1	CASTYGLAGGNNEQFF	TGTGCCAGCACCTACGGGCTAGCGGGAGGAAACAATGAGCAGTTCTTC
.	.	TRBV6-5	TRBJ1-4	CASSSLMSEKLFF	TGTGCCAGCAGTTCCTTAATGTCTGAAAAACTGTTTTTT
.	.	TRBV28	TRBJ1-2	CASSLSRGMNYGYTF	TGTGCCAGCAGTCTTAGCAGGGGCATGAACTATGGCTACACCTTC
.	.	TRBV28	TRBJ1-5	CATTDSNQPQHF	TGTGCCACCACAGACAGCAATCAGCCCCAGCATTTT
.	.	TRBV4-3	TRBJ1-1	CASSQDVAGTEAFF	TGCGCCAGCAGCCAAGATGTGGCAGGGACTGAAGCTTTCTTT
few	TRBD1	TRBV13	TRBJ1-6	CASSQRQGNSPLHF	TGTGCCAGCAGCCAACGACAGGGAAACTCACCCCTCCACTTT
.	TRBD2	TRBV5-1	TRBJ2-5	CASSLTTSTETQYF	TGCGCCAGCAGCTTAACGACTAGCACGGAGACCCAGTACTTC
.	TRBD1	TRBV6-5	TRBJ1-2	CASRGTGGGYTF	TGTGCCAGCAGGGGGACAGGGGGAGGCTACACCTTC
few	TRBD1	TRBV19	TRBJ1-3	CASSPRTGSSGNTIYF	TGTGCCAGTAGTCCCAGGACAGGAAGCTCTGGAAACACCATATATTTT
.	.	TRBV27	TRBJ2-5	CASSPQGWTQETQYF	TGTGCCAGCAGTCCCCAAGGGTGGACTCAAGAGACCCAGTACTTC
.	TRBD1	TRBV19	TRBJ2-5	CASSGTGPETQYF	TGTGCCAGTAGCGGGACAGGGCCGGAGACCCAGTACTTC
.	.	TRBV7-2	TRBJ1-5	CASSSQVNGNQPQHF	TGTGCCAGCAGCTCGCAGGTCAATGGCAATCAGCCCCAGCATTTT
.	TRBD2	TRBV19	TRBJ2-1	CASRPFGTSGGKQFF	TGTGCCAGTAGACCATTCGGGACTAGCGGGGGAAAGCAGTTCTTC
once	TRBD1	TRBV12-5	TRBJ1-1	CASGRGQGWNTEAFF	TGTGCTAGTGGCCGGGGACAGGGGTGGAACACTGAAGCTTTCTTT
few	TRBD2	TRBV19	TRBJ2-7	CASSPSGQSYEQYF	TGTGCCAGTAGCCCTAGCGGGCAGTCCTACGAGCAGTACTTC
.	TRBD1	TRBV29-1	TRBJ2-5	CSAEGTGQETQYF	TGCAGCGCGGAAGGGACAGGGCAAGAGACCCAGTACTTC
once	.	TRBV28	TRBJ1-2	CASSLGGDGYTF	TGTGCCAGCAGTTTAGGGGGCGATGGCTACACCTTC
.	.	TRBV27	TRBJ1-1	CASSNYRVGDTEAFF	TGTGCCAGCAGTAACTACAGGGTGGGCGACACTGAAGCTTTCTTT
.	TRBD1	TRBV4-2	TRBJ1-1	CASSQLRTGGMTEAFF	TGTGCCAGCAGCCAACTACGGACAGGGGGCATGACTGAAGCTTTCTTT
.	TRBD1	TRBV7-2	TRBJ1-3	CASSVTGQIRNTIYF	TGTGCCAGCAGCGTGACGGGACAGATCAGAAACACCATATATTTT
.	.	TRBV7-9	TRBJ2-7	CASSLVQERGEQYF	TGTGCCAGCAGCTTAGTGCAGGAAAGGGGCGAGCAGTACTTC
.	.	TRBV30	TRBJ1-5	CAWSNRVGSNQPQHF	TGTGCCTGGAGTAACAGGGTGGGGAGCAATCAGCCCCAGCATTTT
.	.	TRBV20-1	TRBJ1-1	CSAPRGAAFF	TGCAGTGCCCCCCGGGGGGCAGCTTTCTTT
.	.	TRBV21-1	TRBJ1-5	CASSKGFGKDQPQHF	TGTGCCAGCAGCAAGGGATTCGGGAAAGATCAGCCCCAGCATTTT
.	.	TRBV5-4	TRBJ2-6	CASTTGASGANVLTF	TGTGCCAGCACCACAGGCGCCTCTGGGGCCAACGTCCTGACTTTC
.	TRBD1	TRBV6-5	TRBJ1-6	CASSSTGNFNSPLHF	TGTGCCAGCAGTTCGACAGGGAATTTTAATTCACCCCTCCACTTT
few	.	TRBV18	TRBJ2-3	CASSPQGRGNTDTQYF	TGTGCCAGCTCACCGCAAGGTCGGGGAAACACAGATACGCAGTATTTT
.	.	TRBV6-5	TRBJ2-7	CASSLDRAYEQYF	TGTGCCAGCAGTTTGGACAGAGCCTACGAGCAGTACTTC
.	.	TRBV7-9	TRBJ2-1	CASSRTTGFNEQFF	TGTGCCAGCAGCCGTACTACAGGGTTTAATGAGCAGTTCTTC
.	TRBD1	TRBV6-6	TRBJ1-3	CASSYSGTGAGNTIYF	TGTGCCAGCAGTTACTCGGGGACAGGGGCTGGAAACACCATATATTTT
few	.	TRBV7-3	TRBJ2-1	CASSLRQSSYNEQFF	TGTGCCAGCAGCTTAAGACAGAGCTCCTACAATGAGCAGTTCTTC
.	TRBD1	TRBV7-9	TRBJ1-1	CASSLGTGSGAFF	TGTGCCAGCAGCTTAGGGACAGGGAGCGGAGCTTTCTTT
.	.	TRBV27	TRBJ1-2	CASSPGYGYTF	TGTGCCAGCAGTCCCGGCTATGGCTACACCTTC
few	.	TRBV30	TRBJ1-2	CAWMRRRKAGYTF	TGTGCCTGGATGCGCAGGAGGAAGGCTGGCTACACCTTC
few	.	TRBV6-1	TRBJ1-1	CASSESTEMNTEAFF	TGTGCCAGCAGTGAGTCGACAGAGATGAACACTGAAGCTTTCTTT
.	TRBD1	TRBV7-7	TRBJ2-1	CASSGRDRGRNEQFF	TGTGCTAGCAGCGGTCGGGACAGGGGGCGAAATGAGCAGTTCTTC